A single sample is the source of the 16 T cell receptor beta chains below, sequenced in a study of cytomegalovirus exposure and HLA in healthy donors. The PCR had 60 Vbeta and 13 Jbeta primers. Clones were read by immunoSEQ multiplex PCR, and TCRdb kept only the in-frame ones, dropping some. The sample consists of about 200,000 clones, about four fifths of them appearing once. Sequencing input: PBMCs. These receptors were taken from a woman aged 25-40 years in good health and CMV-seropositive.

Details on this clone: Its ends do not fully match the called genes, so a read error is possible. The genes are TRBV7-9 and TRBJ2-7, with 7 bases matching TRBD1. The CDR3 extends over 13 amino acids. The germline gives CDR1 SEHNR, CDR2 FQNEAQ (reference sequence). The CDR3 is CASSQGQLYDLDF. CDR3 DNA: TGTGCCAGCAGCCAGGGACAGCTTTACGACCTAGACTTC.

Note on this clone: Germline and junction disagree at one end, which may indicate a read error. The chain carries TRBV28 and TRBJ2-3; 13 bases match TRBD2. The CDR3 is 12 residues long. Per the germline V gene, CDR1 is MDHEN and CDR2 is SYDVKM. The CDR3 protein is CASNLGLAGRDF. The CDR3 nucleotides are TGTGCCAGCAACCTGGGACTAGCGGGACGCGATTTT.

The chain carries TRBV6-6 and TRBJ1-2, with 10 bases lining up with TRBD1. This CDR3 contains 12 residues. Germline V gene sequence: CDR1 MNHNY, CDR2 SVGAGI (reference sequence). Trimming cost V 8 bases and J 7 bases; bases outside gene matches: 4. The CDR3 sequence: CASVGTGVGYTF. CDR3 DNA: TGTGCCAGCGTAGGGACAGGGGTTGGCTACACCTTC.

The chain is built from TRBV7-8 and TRBJ2-3, with 8 bases lining up with TRBD2. The germline gives CDR1 SGHVS, CDR2 FQNEAQ. The V segment lost 1 base and the J segment 1 base; nucleotides outside the gene matches: 4. The CDR3 consists of 16 residues. The CDR3 sequence is CASSLGVSGGTDTQYF. In nucleotides, the CDR3 is TGTGCCAGCAGCTTAGGGGTTAGCGGGGGCACAGATACGCAGTATTTT.

The CDR3 spells CASSDSLRGVQETQYF. CDR3 sequence (DNA): TGTGCCAGCAGTGATAGTTTGCGGGGGGTCCAAGAGACCCAGTACTTC. The V gene is TRBV2, the J gene TRBJ2-5, with 8 nucleotides matching TRBD2. The CDR3 length is 16 residues. CDR1 and CDR2 (germline): SNHLY, FYNNEI. V lost 3 bases and J lost 1; bases outside the gene matches: 7.

CDR3 loop: CASSEVGGSYNEQFF. For the CDR3, the DNA is TGTGCCAGCAGTGAGGTGGGGGGCTCCTACAATGAGCAGTTCTTC. The gene calls are TRBV2 and TRBJ2-1, with D possibly being TRBD2 (6 bases). The CDR3 spans 15 residues. CDR1 and CDR2 (germline): SNHLY, FYNNEI. The V and J ends lost 3 bases and 0 bases respectively, with 9 bases between them.

The chain employs TRBV7-2 and TRBJ1-4; 7 bases align to TRBD1. Germline CDR1 reads SGHTA; CDR2 reads FQGNSA. The CDR3 has 14 residues. V was clipped by 6 bases and J by 5 bases; unmatched bases: 6. In DNA, the CDR3 is TGTGCCAGCAGGCCTACAGGGGTCAATGAAAAACTGTTTTTT. Its translation is CASRPTGVNEKLFF.

This clone showed up just once. The V gene is TRBV30, the J gene TRBJ2-1; D perhaps matches TRBD2 (6 bases). This CDR3 contains 15 residues. The V and J ends lost 3 bases and 0 bases respectively, with 12 bases between them. Germline V CDR1 and CDR2: GTSNPN, SVGIG (reference sequence). CDR3 amino acids: CAWRRLGRSYNEQFF. CDR3 coding DNA: TGTGCCTGGAGACGACTAGGCCGCTCCTACAATGAGCAGTTCTTC.

V usage is TRBV5-1 and J usage is TRBJ1-1; D is uncertain. The germline CDR1 and CDR2 sequences are SGHRS and YFSETQ. The CDR3 runs 16 residues. V was cut by 4 bases and J by 6 bases, with 22 bases left in between. The CDR3 bases are TGCGCCAGCAGCCCCGGAAAGCGGGAGGGTGTCGCTGAAGCTTTCTTT. This translates into CASSPGKREGVAEAFF.

In this sample, this clone turned up once. V usage is TRBV4-1 and J usage is TRBJ1-2, with 7 nucleotides matching TRBD1. This CDR3 contains 15 residues. V lost 2 bases and J lost 1; bases outside the gene matches: 4. CDR1 is MGHRA, CDR2 YSYEKL, per germline. The CDR3 nucleotides are TGCGCCAGCAGCCAATCTCGGGACAGTAACTATGGCTACACCTTC. Protein product: CASSQSRDSNYGYTF.

This clone has just a few counts. The chain recombines TRBV27 with TRBJ2-1; the D gene is possibly TRBD1 (5 bases). This CDR3 region has 15 residues. CDR1 is MNHEY and CDR2 is SMNVEV in the germline V gene (reference sequence). V was cut by 3 bases and J by 3 bases, with 12 bases left in between. This CDR3 is CASSLYRPDYNEQFF. In DNA form, the CDR3 reads TGTGCCAGCAGTTTGTACAGGCCAGACTACAATGAGCAGTTCTTC.

This clone appeared a few times. The CDR3 is CASSWRDSSGTAYSNQPQHF. DNA of the CDR3: TGTGCCAGCAGTTGGAGGGATTCGTCGGGGACAGCCTATAGCAATCAGCCCCAGCATTTT. The chain employs TRBV27 and TRBJ1-5; 7 bases align to TRBD1. J gave up 0 bases and V 4 bases, and 18 bases lay outside the gene matches. The CDR3 covers 20 residues. Germline V lookup: CDR1 MNHEY, CDR2 SMNVEV (reference sequence).

The chain uses TRBV4-3 and TRBJ2-7; TRBD2 might be the D (5 bases). V was clipped by 0 bases and J by 4 bases, with 13 bases between them. Germline V CDR1 and CDR2: LGHNA, YSLEER. There are 15 residues in the CDR3. CDR3 in DNA: TGCGCCAGCAGCCAAGATAAGGGAGCGGCGTACGAGCAGTACTTC. This gives the protein CASSQDKGAAYEQYF.

This chain connects TRBV6-5 to TRBJ2-7; 7 positions agree with TRBD1. The germline CDR1 and CDR2 sequences are MNHEY and SVGAGI. Trimming removed 5 bases from V and 0 bases from J; junction bases left unmatched: 7. The CDR3 sequence is 15 residues long. The CDR3: CASSQLQGSSYEQYF. CDR3 in DNA: TGTGCCAGCAGTCAATTACAGGGGAGCTCCTACGAGCAGTACTTC.

V is TRBV4-2 and J is TRBJ1-4, with D unresolved. V was trimmed by 1 base and J by 0 bases, leaving 12 bases between them. The CDR3 has 17 residues. The germline gives CDR1 LGHNA, CDR2 YNFKEQ. CDR3 residues: CASSQAAIGATNEKLFF. The CDR3 bases are TGTGCCAGCAGCCAAGCGGCAATAGGAGCAACTAATGAAAAACTGTTTTTT.

This clone was observed a handful of times. The V gene is TRBV5-4, the J gene TRBJ2-7; tentatively, D is TRBD2 (5 bases). The V gene's germline CDR1 is SGHNT and CDR2 YYREEE (reference sequence). The ends were cut back, 1 base at V and 7 bases at J, with 9 bases in the middle. The CDR3 has 12 amino acids. The CDR3 is CASSLYSGEQYF. CDR3 nucleotides: TGTGCCAGCAGCTTGTATTCGGGAGAGCAGTACTTC.